This TCR beta chain was documented in a study of control samples from healthy donors and cancer patients. The repertoire was sequenced with immunoSEQ multiplex PCR; TCRdb's copy has only in-frame clones and lacks some. This table holds 100,000 or so clones, roughly 90% found once. The CDR3 is 16 amino acids. V shed 1 base and J shed 2 bases, with 12 bases lying between them. Per the germline V gene, CDR1 is LGHDT and CDR2 is YNNKEL (reference sequence). The receptor's source is a woman aged 45-59 years in good health. Material for sequencing was blood. The chain recombines TRBV3-1 (or the pseudogene TRBV3-2) with TRBJ1-5; D remains ambiguous. The CDR3 DNA sequence: TGTGCCAGCAGCCAAGGGGGATCCAAGGGCAATCAGCCCCAGCATTTT. This gives the protein CASSQGGSKGNQPQHF.